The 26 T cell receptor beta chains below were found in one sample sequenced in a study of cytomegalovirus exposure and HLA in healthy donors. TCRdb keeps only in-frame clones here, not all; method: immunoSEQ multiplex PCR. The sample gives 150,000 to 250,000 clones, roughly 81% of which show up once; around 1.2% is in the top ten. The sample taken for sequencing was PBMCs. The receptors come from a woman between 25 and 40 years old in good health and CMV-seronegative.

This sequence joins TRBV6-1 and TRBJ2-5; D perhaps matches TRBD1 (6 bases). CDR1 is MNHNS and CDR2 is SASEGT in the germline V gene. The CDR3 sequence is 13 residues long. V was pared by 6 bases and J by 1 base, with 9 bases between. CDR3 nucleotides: TGTGCCAGCAGGGACAGACTCCAAGAGACCCAGTACTTC. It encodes CASRDRLQETQYF.

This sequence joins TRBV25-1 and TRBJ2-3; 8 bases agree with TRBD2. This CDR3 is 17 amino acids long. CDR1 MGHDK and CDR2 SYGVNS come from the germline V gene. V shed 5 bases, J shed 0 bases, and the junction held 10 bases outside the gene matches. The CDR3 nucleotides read TGTGCCAGCAGTTCTTATCGGGAGGGTGTAAGCACAGATACGCAGTATTTT. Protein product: CASSSYREGVSTDTQYF. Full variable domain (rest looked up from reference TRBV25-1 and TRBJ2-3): EADIYQTPRYLVIGTGKKITLECSQTMGHDKMYWYQQDPGMELHLIHYSYGVNSTEKGDLSSESTVSRIRTEHFPLTLESARPSHTSQYLCASSSYREGVSTDTQYFGPGTRLTVL.

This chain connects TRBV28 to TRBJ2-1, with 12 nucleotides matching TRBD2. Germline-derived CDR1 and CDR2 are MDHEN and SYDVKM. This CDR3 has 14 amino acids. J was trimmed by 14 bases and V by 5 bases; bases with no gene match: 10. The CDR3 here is CASSIKLAGGLKFF. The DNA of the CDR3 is TGTGCCAGCAGTATCAAGCTAGCGGGGGGGCTTAAGTTCTTC.

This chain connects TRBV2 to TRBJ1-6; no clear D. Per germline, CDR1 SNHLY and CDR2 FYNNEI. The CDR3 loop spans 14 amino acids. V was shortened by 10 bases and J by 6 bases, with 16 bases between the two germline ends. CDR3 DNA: TGTGCCATACGTTACACAGAAACTAATTCACCCCTCCACTTT. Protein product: CAIRYTETNSPLHF.

CDR3 loop: CASSPRRTANTGELFF. The CDR3 coding sequence is TGTGCCAGTAGTCCCCGTCGGACAGCCAACACCGGGGAGCTGTTTTTT. The rearrangement uses TRBV19 and TRBJ2-2; D is perhaps TRBD1 (6 bases). The CDR3 covers 16 residues. From germline, CDR1 is LNHDA and CDR2 SQIVND (reference sequence). V was cut by 5 bases and J by 2 bases, with 15 bases left in between.

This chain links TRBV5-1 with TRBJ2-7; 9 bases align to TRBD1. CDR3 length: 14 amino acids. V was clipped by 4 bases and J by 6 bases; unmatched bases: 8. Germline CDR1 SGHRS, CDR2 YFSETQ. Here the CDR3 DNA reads TGCGCCAGCAGCCCCAAGGGACAGGGCTCCGAGCAGTACTTC. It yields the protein CASSPKGQGSEQYF.

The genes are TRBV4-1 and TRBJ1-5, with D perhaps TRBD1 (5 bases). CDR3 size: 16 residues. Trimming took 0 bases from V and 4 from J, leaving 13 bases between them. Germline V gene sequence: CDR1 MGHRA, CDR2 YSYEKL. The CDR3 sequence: CASSQDLQVRNQPQHF. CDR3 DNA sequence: TGCGCCAGCAGCCAAGATCTACAGGTGAGAAATCAGCCCCAGCATTTT.

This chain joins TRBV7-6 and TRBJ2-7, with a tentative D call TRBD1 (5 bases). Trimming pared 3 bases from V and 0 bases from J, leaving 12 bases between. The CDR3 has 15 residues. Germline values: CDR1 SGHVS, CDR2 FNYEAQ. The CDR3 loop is CASSLGQANSYEQYF. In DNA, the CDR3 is TGTGCCAGCAGCTTGGGGCAGGCCAACTCCTACGAGCAGTACTTC.

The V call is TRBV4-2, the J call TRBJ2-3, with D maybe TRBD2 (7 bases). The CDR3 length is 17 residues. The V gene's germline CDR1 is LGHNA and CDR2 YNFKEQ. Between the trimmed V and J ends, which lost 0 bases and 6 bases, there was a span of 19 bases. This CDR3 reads CASSQDLRGGSRDTQYF. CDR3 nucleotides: TGTGCCAGCAGCCAAGATCTGAGGGGGGGCTCCCGCGATACGCAGTATTTT.

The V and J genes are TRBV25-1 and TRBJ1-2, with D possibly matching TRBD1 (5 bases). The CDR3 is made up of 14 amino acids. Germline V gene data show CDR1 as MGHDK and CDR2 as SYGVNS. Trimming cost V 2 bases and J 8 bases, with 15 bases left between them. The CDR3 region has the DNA TGTGCCAGCAGTGAACGATCGAGGGGAGGGGGCTACACCTTC. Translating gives CASSERSRGGGYTF.

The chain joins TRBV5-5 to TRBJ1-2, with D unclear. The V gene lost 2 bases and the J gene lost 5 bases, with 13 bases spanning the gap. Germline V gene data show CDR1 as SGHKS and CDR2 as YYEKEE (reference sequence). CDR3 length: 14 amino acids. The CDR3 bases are TGTGCCAGCAGCTTTGATCCACAACCTTATGGCTACACCTTC. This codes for CASSFDPQPYGYTF. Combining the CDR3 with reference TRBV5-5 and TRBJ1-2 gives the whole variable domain DAGVTQSPTHLIKTRGQQVTLRCSPISGHKSVSWYQQVLGQGPQFIFQYYEKEERGRGNFPDRFSARQFPNYSSELNVNALLLGDSALYLCASSFDPQPYGYTFGSGTRLTVV.

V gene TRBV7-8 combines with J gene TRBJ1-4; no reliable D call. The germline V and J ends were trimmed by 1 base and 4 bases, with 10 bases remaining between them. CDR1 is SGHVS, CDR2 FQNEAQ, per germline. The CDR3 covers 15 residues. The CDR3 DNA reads TGTGCCAGCAGCTTAGGTCGGTCCCATAATGAAAAACTGTTTTTT. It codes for CASSLGRSHNEKLFF.

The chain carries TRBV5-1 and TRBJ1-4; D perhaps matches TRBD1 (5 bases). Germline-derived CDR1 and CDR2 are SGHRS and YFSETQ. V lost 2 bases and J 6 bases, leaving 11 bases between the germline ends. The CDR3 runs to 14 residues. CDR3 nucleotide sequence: TGCGCCAGCAGCTTAGCCCTAGGGGATGAAAAACTGTTTTTT. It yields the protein CASSLALGDEKLFF.

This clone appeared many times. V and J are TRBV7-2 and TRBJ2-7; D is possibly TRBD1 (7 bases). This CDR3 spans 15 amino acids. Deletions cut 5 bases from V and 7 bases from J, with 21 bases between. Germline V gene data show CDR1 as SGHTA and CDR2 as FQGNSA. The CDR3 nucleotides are TGTGCCAGCAGCCCAACACAGGGGTCGGCGGGGGAGCAGTACTTC. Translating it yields CASSPTQGSAGEQYF.

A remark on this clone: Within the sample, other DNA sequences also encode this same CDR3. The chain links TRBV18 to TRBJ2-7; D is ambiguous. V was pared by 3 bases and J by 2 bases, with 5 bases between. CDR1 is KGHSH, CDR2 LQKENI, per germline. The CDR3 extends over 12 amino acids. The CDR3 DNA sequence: TGTGCCAGCTCACCCGACACCTACGAGCAGTACTTC. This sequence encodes CASSPDTYEQYF. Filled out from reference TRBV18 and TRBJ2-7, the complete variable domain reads NAGVMQNPRHLVRRRGQEARLRCSPMKGHSHVYWYRQLPEEGLKFMVYLQKENIIDESGMPKERFSAEFPKEGPSILRIQQVVRGDSAAYFCASSPDTYEQYFGPGTRLTVT.

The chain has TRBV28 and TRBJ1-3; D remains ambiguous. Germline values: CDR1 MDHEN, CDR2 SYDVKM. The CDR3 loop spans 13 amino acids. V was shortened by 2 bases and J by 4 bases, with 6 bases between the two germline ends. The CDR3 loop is CASSLTWGNTIYF. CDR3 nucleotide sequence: TGTGCCAGCAGTTTAACTTGGGGAAACACCATATATTTT.

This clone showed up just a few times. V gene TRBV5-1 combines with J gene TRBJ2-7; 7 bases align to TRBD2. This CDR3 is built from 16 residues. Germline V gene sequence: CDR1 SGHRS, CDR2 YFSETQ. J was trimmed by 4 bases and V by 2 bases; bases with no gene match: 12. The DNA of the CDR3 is TGCGCCAGCAGCTTCTTACAGGCGGGGGAGCTATACGAGCAGTACTTC. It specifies CASSFLQAGELYEQYF.

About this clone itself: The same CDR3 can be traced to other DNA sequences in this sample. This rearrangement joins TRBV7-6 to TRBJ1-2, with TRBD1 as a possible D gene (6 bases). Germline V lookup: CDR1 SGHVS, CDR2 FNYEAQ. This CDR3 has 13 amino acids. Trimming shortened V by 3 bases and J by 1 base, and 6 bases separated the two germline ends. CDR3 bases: TGTGCCAGCAGCTTGGACAGTAACTATGGCTACACCTTC. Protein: CASSLDSNYGYTF.

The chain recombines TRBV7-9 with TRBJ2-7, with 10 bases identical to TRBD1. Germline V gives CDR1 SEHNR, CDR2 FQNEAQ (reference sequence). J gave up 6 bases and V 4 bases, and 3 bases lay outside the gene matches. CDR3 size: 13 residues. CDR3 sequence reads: CASSSDRGLEQYF. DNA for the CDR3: TGTGCCAGCAGCTCCGACAGGGGGCTCGAGCAGTACTTC.

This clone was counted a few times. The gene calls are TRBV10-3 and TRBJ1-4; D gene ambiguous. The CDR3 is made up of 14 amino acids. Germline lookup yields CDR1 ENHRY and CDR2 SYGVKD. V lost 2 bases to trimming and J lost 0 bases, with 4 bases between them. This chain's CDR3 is CAISERSTNEKLFF. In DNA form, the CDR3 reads TGTGCCATCAGTGAGCGGTCAACTAATGAAAAACTGTTTTTT.

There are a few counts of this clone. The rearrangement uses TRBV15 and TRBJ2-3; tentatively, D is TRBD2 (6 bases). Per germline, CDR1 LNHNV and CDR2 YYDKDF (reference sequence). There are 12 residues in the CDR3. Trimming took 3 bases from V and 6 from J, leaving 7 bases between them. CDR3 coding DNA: TGTGCCACCAGCAGGACTAGGGATACGCAGTATTTT. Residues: CATSRTRDTQYF. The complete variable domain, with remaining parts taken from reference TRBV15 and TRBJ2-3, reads DAMVIQNPRYQVTQFGKPVTLSCSQTLNHNVMYWYQQKSSQAPKLLFHYYDKDFNNEADTPDNFQSRRPNTSFCFLDIRSPGLGDTAMYLCATSRTRDTQYFGPGTRLTVL.

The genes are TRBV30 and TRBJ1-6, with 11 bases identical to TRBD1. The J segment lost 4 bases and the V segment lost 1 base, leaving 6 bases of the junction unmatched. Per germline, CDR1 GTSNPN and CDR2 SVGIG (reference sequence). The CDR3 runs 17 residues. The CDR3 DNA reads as TGTGCCTGGAGTGAGGGGGACAGGGGGTCGTATAATTCACCCCTCCACTTT. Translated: CAWSEGDRGSYNSPLHF.

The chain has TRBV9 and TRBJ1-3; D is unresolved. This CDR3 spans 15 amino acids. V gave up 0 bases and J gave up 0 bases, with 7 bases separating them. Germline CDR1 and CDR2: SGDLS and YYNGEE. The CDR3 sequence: CASSVAGNSGNTIYF. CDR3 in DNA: TGTGCCAGCAGCGTAGCGGGGAACTCTGGAAACACCATATATTTT.

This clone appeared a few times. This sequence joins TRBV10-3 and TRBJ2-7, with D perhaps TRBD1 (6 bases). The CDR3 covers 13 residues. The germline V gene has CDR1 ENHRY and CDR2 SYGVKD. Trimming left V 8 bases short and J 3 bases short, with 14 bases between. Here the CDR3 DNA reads TGTGCCATCGTAGGGACACCCGACTACGAGCAGTACTTC. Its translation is CAIVGTPDYEQYF.

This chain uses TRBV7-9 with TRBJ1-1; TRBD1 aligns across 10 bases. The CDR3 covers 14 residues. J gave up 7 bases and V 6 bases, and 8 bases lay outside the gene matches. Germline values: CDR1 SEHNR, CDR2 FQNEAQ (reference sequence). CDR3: CASSRQGARGEAFF. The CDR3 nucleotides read TGTGCCAGCAGTAGACAGGGGGCGCGGGGTGAAGCTTTCTTT.

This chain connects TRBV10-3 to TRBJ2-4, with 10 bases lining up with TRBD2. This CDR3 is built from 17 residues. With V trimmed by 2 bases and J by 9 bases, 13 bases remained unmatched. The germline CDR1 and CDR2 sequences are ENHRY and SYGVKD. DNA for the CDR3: TGTGCCATCAGTGAGGGTACTAGCGGGGCTACCCGGGGCATTCAGTACTTC. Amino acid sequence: CAISEGTSGATRGIQYF.